The clone carrying this TCR beta chain was observed at least ten times. This sample is drawn from a study of T-cell reconstitution after alpha-beta-depleted transplantation in children. Germline V lookup: CDR1 LNHNV, CDR2 YYDKDF (reference sequence). The CDR3 contains 16 residues. After removal of 3 bases from V and 3 bases from J, the junction contained 5 bases not matched to a gene. Preparing the TCRbeta library involved the use of unique molecular identifiers. TCRdb re-analysed the PCR reads in MiXCR, keeping a single row per CDR3 protein. This sample has approximately 93,000 distinct CDR3 sequences, with 7% to 9% found just once.

The rearrangement links TRBV15 to TRBJ2-3, with 11 positions matching TRBD2. Sequences were derived from PBMCs from the stem cell graft donor, sampled from the stem cell graft. The origin of this receptor is a human donor who donated a stem cell graft to a child with congenital amegakaryocytic thrombocytopenia. CDR3: CATSRERTSGTDTQYF. The CDR3 nucleotides are TGTGCCACCAGCAGGGAGCGGACTAGCGGGACAGATACGCAGTATTTT. Looking up the rest from reference TRBV15 and TRBJ2-3 gives the full variable domain: DAMVIQNPRYQVTQFGKPVTLSCSQTLNHNVMYWYQQKSSQAPKLLFHYYDKDFNNEADTPDNFQSRRPNTSFCFLDIRSPGLGDTAMYLCATSRERTSGTDTQYFGPGTRLTVL.